This TCR beta chain stems from a study of cytomegalovirus exposure and HLA in healthy donors. The overall study: In an earlier analysis, 90 million to 120 million unique TCR beta sequences were found from some 200 million T cells.

The primer mix had 60 Vbeta and 13 Jbeta primers. Libraries were prepared by immunoSEQ multiplex PCR; TCRdb keeps only in-frame clonotypes and omits some of them. The sample holds roughly 200,000 clones; around 81% are singletons and the top ten take approximately 2.1%. V was cut by 5 bases and J by 0 bases, with 16 bases left in between. Germline V CDR1 and CDR2: SGHVS, FNYEAQ. The CDR3 extends over 16 amino acids. Sequenced sample: PBMCs. The TCR originated in a man aged 25 to 45 in good health and CMV-seronegative. V usage is TRBV7-6 and J usage is TRBJ1-1; perhaps TRBD1 as D (6 bases). The CDR3 here is CASSPQAGALNTEAFF. The CDR3 nucleotides are TGTGCCAGCAGCCCGCAGGCAGGGGCTTTGAACACTGAAGCTTTCTTT.